These T cell receptor beta chains were read from a single sample in a study of CD8+CD57+ T cells in acquired aplastic anemia. MiXCR, applied by TCRdb to the reads, yields one record per CDR3 protein. The sample records a few hundred thousand distinct CDR3 sequences, under 65% being singletons. Sequenced input: sorted CD4+, CD8+, or CD8+CD57+ T cells (not recorded which) from PBMCs. Source of these receptors: a human donor in good health. Both conserved end residues are trimmed from each CDR3. Where a row states a size, it is once, few, many or the class of an expanded clone; other rows omit it.

TRBV5-8	many	TRBJ2-2	ASSLVGRPGELF
TRBV7-3	-	TRBJ2-5	ASSSQGSLTGETQY
TRBV4-2	many	TRBJ2-1	ASSRPGLADNEQF
TRBV20-1	-	TRBJ1-2	SAIFLCANYGYT
TRBV11-1	-	TRBJ2-5	ASSLDRGGETQY
TRBV29-1	-	TRBJ2-2	SVVQGAANTGELF
TRBV3-1	once	TRBJ2-1	ASSQDAGVGTEQF
TRBV12-3/TRBV12-4	-	TRBJ2-5	ASSLGIETQY
TRBV6-1	-	TRBJ1-1	ASSFGLSYEAF
TRBV10-3	-	TRBJ2-5	AIRTSGETQY
TRBV9	-	TRBJ1-3	ASSVGDTFSGNTIY
TRBV29-1	-	TRBJ2-5	SVEGGRGETQY
TRBV10-3	-	TRBJ1-1	AISESAPGGFAF
TRBV5-6	-	TRBJ2-1	ASSLEGTVIYNEQF
TRBV7-9	-	TRBJ2-1	ASSLLIAGVEEQF
TRBV2	-	TRBJ1-6	ASRLDSYNSPLH
TRBV9	-	TRBJ1-2	ASSSPQGAFYGYT
TRBV24-1	-	TRBJ2-5	ATSELRYQETQY
TRBV20-1	once	TRBJ2-7	SAPGGGGQTSYEQY
TRBV7-9	-	TRBJ1-4	ASSRDRDEKLF
TRBV2	once	TRBJ1-5	ASTRTGVSNQPQQ
TRBV6-5	many	TRBJ2-7	ASSYPGGLDEQY
TRBV7-2	-	TRBJ1-3	ASSLAESYTIY
TRBV4-2	once	TRBJ2-5	ASSRPTSGSETQY
TRBV2	many	TRBJ1-5	ASSGGRDYGTWGQPQH
TRBV15	-	TRBJ1-4	ATSRDRRTNEKLF
TRBV27	-	TRBJ2-1	AGRPTPGHGQF
TRBV9	few	TRBJ2-3	ASSPRDSGSDTQY
TRBV6-5	-	TRBJ1-5	ASSYPTSSNQPQH
TRBV2	few	TRBJ1-2	ASQEQFGYGYT
TRBV20-1	-	TRBJ1-1	SARVGVGNTEAF
TRBV14	many	TRBJ2-1	ASSLLSGSLNEQF
TRBV20-1	few	TRBJ1-4	SARRPGQMNEKLF
TRBV7-3	-	TRBJ2-3	ASSSRQGMADTQY
TRBV11-2	-	TRBJ2-7	ASSLDLGSSYEQY
TRBV5-1	-	TRBJ1-2	ASSPGRRTNYGYT
TRBV7-9	-	TRBJ1-1	ASSFVEYTEAF
TRBV4-3	many	TRBJ1-2	ASSQDRGGNYGYT
TRBV2	-	TRBJ2-5	ASSKGLAGGQETQY
TRBV15	-	TRBJ1-6	ATSRGQGESPLH
TRBV7-3	-	TRBJ2-1	ASNLPAGDGERSSNEQF
TRBV29-1	-	TRBJ2-1	SGWDRDYNEQF
TRBV9	-	TRBJ2-3	ASSVSGGAPISTDTQY
TRBV19	-	TRBJ1-5	ASSNGQRANEH
TRBV20-1	few	TRBJ1-5	SAKRDSEYQPQH
TRBV7-9	-	TRBJ2-7	ASSSYTGPAYEQY
TRBV4-1	many	TRBJ1-2	ASSLEWGALPGYT
TRBV19	-	TRBJ1-6	ASTRSEGNSPLH
TRBV14	few	TRBJ2-1	ASSQEGRLQF
TRBV7-9	-	TRBJ2-7	ASSPPQGYEQY
TRBV15	-	TRBJ1-1	ATSRDREGPNTEAF
TRBV7-6	few	TRBJ2-7	ASSSPGQGDYEQY
TRBV10-1	-	TRBJ2-1	ASNQGAGSEQF
TRBV5-1	-	TRBJ2-7	ASSFLTEQY